This T cell receptor beta chain is from a study of cytomegalovirus exposure and HLA in healthy donors. In the study overall: In an early release, HLA-typed donors contributed some 88 million unique TCR sequences. Broader study findings: About 87% or about 30% of the time was how often most TCR beta V segments were productive, according to an earlier analysis.

The PCR contained 60 Vbeta and 13 Jbeta primers. Generated by immunoSEQ multiplex PCR, the TCRdb table keeps only in-frame clones and is missing some. Of 120,000 or so clones in the sample, approximately 80% are singletons; the top ten hold 11%. A few counts support this clone. What it binds is not known. CDR3 length equals 15 residues. CDR1 is SGHRS and CDR2 is YFSETQ in the germline V gene. Trimming took 2 bases from V and 7 from J; bases not matched to a gene: 4. This clonotype was obtained from a male donor in good health and CMV-seropositive. The sequencing input was PBMCs. The chain has TRBV5-1 and TRBJ2-1; 12 bases map to TRBD2. The CDR3 nucleotides are TGCGCCAGCAGCTTTCTAGCGGGAGGGGGTAATGAGCAGTTCTTC. This translates into CASSFLAGGGNEQFF. The complete variable domain, with remaining parts taken from reference TRBV5-1 and TRBJ2-1, reads KAGVTQTPRYLIKTRGQQVTLSCSPISGHRSVSWYQQTPGQGLQFLFEYFSETQRNKGNFPGRFSGRQFSNSRSEMNVSTLELGDSALYLCASSFLAGGGNEQFFGPGTRLTVL.